This is a list of T cell receptor beta chains from one sample in a study of T cell responses to AZD1222 COVID-19 vaccine. TCRdb's copy holds only in-frame clones and misses some; the assay was immunoSEQ multiplex PCR. This table holds 120,000 or so clones, 80% to 90% found once. Sequenced material: peripheral blood, taken on day 0 of MenACWY control vaccination. The receptor source for this set is an adult in good health. CDR3s include the opening cysteine and the closing phenylalanine or tryptophan. Fields, in order: V gene, D gene, clone size, J gene, CDR3 DNA, CDR3 protein. D genes are given only for firm matches. Size is omitted from some rows. Given values are once, few, many or a class for expanded clones.

v_call: TRBV6-5
d_call: .
clone_size: once
j_call: TRBJ1-4
cdr3_nt: TGTGCCACCAAGAACAGGGCGGCTAATGAAAAACTGTTTTTT
cdr3_aa: CATKNRAANEKLFF

v_call: TRBV6-6
d_call: TRBD2
clone_size: .
j_call: TRBJ2-1
cdr3_nt: TGTGCCAGCAGTCGTACTAGCGGGAGGAATGAGCAGTTCTTC
cdr3_aa: CASSRTSGRNEQFF

v_call: TRBV18
d_call: TRBD1
clone_size: .
j_call: TRBJ2-7
cdr3_nt: TGTGCCAGCTCACCACAGGGGGCCCACGAGCAGTACTTC
cdr3_aa: CASSPQGAHEQYF

v_call: TRBV27
d_call: TRBD1
clone_size: .
j_call: TRBJ1-2
cdr3_nt: TGTGCCAGCAGGGACAGGGGGCCGCTTGGCTACACCTTC
cdr3_aa: CASRDRGPLGYTF

v_call: TRBV5-6
d_call: .
clone_size: .
j_call: TRBJ2-1
cdr3_nt: TGTGCCAGCAGCTTAGTAAGTTTCTACAATGAGCAGTTCTTC
cdr3_aa: CASSLVSFYNEQFF

v_call: TRBV7-9
d_call: TRBD1
clone_size: .
j_call: TRBJ2-2
cdr3_nt: TGTGCCAGCAGGTTCGGACAGGGGCGTATCGCCGGGGAGCTGTTTTTT
cdr3_aa: CASRFGQGRIAGELFF

v_call: TRBV15
d_call: .
clone_size: .
j_call: TRBJ2-2
cdr3_nt: TGTGCCACCAGCAGAGAACACGGGGTCACCGGGGAGCTGTTTTTT
cdr3_aa: CATSREHGVTGELFF

v_call: TRBV25-1
d_call: .
clone_size: .
j_call: TRBJ1-2
cdr3_nt: TGTGCCAGCAGTGAATTTTTGGGGAGCTTTGGGTATGGCTACACCTTC
cdr3_aa: CASSEFLGSFGYGYTF

v_call: TRBV9
d_call: .
clone_size: once
j_call: TRBJ2-7
cdr3_nt: TGTGCCAGCAGCGTAGGTGAGGGGTCAAGGGGAGAGCAGTACTTC
cdr3_aa: CASSVGEGSRGEQYF

v_call: TRBV10-1
d_call: TRBD1
clone_size: .
j_call: TRBJ1-6
cdr3_nt: TGCGCCAGCAGAGAGACAGGGTATACCTATAATTCACCCCTCCACTTT
cdr3_aa: CASRETGYTYNSPLHF

v_call: TRBV19
d_call: TRBD2
clone_size: once
j_call: TRBJ2-1
cdr3_nt: TGTGCCAGTAGTCTCACTGGTGGCAGCGGGAGTAGGAATGAGCAGTTCTTC
cdr3_aa: CASSLTGGSGSRNEQFF

v_call: TRBV11-2
d_call: .
clone_size: .
j_call: TRBJ1-1
cdr3_nt: TGTGCCAGCAGCTTACTTCAGGGGTCCATGAACACTGAAGCTTTCTTT
cdr3_aa: CASSLLQGSMNTEAFF

v_call: TRBV11-1
d_call: TRBD1
clone_size: .
j_call: TRBJ2-2
cdr3_nt: TGTGCCAGCAGCCTAAGACAGGGTCTGACCGGGGAGCTGTTTTTT
cdr3_aa: CASSLRQGLTGELFF